This TCR beta chain is from a study of T cell responses to AZD1222 COVID-19 vaccine (dated by TCRdb to the early 2020s). For the study in its entirety: AZD1222 recipients whose second dose came at about 4 weeks and those whose second dose came at about 12 weeks were combined into one group, since spike-specific TCR depth and breadth did not differ between the two schedules. TCR sequencing covered 233 trial participants: some 210 given two doses of AZD1222 and 26 given two doses of MenACWY control vaccine. Trial participants were enrolled by age into subgroups of 18-55, 56-69 and 70-plus years, and about 150, 27 and 61 TCR-sequenced participants, respectively, were included in these subgroups.

The CDR3 regions of human TCRbeta chains were analyzed by immunosequencing. Regarding the original processing steps: TCRs in the repertoires were compared against a reference library of SARS-CoV-2-specific TCRs that had been generated with the MIRA antigen-specificity platform. Breadth meant the fraction of unique TCRs that were SARS-CoV-2-associated, whereas depth meant the fraction of total T cells that were SARS-CoV-2-associated. Using the MIRA data, each spike-specific TCR was assigned both to the spike region to which the TCR was reactive and to a CD4 or CD8 class. Log10-transformed breadth and depth values were compared by one-way ANOVA with Sidak's multiple comparisons tests. What TCRdb holds here is the immuneACCESS table cut down to in-frame rearrangements. Part of the clones is not present; checked against another copy, under half of the missing clones reflect an unresolved V gene, and the others are unexplained. That table furnishes V, J and clone size, whereas the DNA furnished D and trimming. The sample table contains around 170,000 clones; only one count was recorded for around 90% of them. Roughly 0.99% of the sample comes from the top ten.

The junction shows trimming of 8 bases on V and 4 bases on J, plus 16 bases between the germline ends. From cysteine to phenylalanine, the CDR3 is 14 amino acids long. Just CDR3 DNA is preserved here, 42 bases in frame from base 1. Per the germline V gene, MNHEY is the CDR1 and SVGAGI is the CDR2. This clone turned up a few times. Its antigen has not been determined. It has no much larger one-base neighbor in the sample; base qualities were not kept. The time point label corresponds to: baseline before first vaccination. Vaccinee samples were obtained from the UK trials COV001 and COV002, which included a single-blind randomized controlled phase 2/3 trial of AZD1222 (ChAdOx1 nCoV-19) in healthy adults. For TCRbeta chain sequencing, PBMC samples from trial participants were taken at day 0 and at day 28 after the second dose. What the research found in general, with its limitations: In the small 56-69-year group, the increase in depth fell short of significance, most likely because of low power. Spike-specific TCR breadth and depth rose significantly after two AZD1222 doses compared with day 0 and with MenACWY recipients. The vaccine-associated CD4 TCRs covered the entire spike protein, and the dominant responses fell in regions 160-218 and 743-854. Nearly half of unique spike-specific TCRs reportedly recognized epitopes outside regions mutated in the B.1.351 and B.1.1.7 variants. Conclusions about previously exposed vaccinees are limited because only six or seven AZD1222 recipients were SARS-CoV-2 seropositive at baseline. Participants were mostly white British, with more females than males. The authors suggested clonal diversity may have been underestimated. Because no day 14 peak-response samples were available, repertoires were characterized only after the peak T cell response.

This sample comprised peripheral blood, obtained on day 0 of AZD1222 vaccination. The chain couples TRBV6-5 to TRBJ2-3; no D segment can be confidently identified. This receptor was identified in an adult in good health. The CDR3 reads as follows: CASSKSVESDTQYF. Read as DNA, the sequence is TGTGCCAGCTCCAAGTCGGTTGAGTCAGATACGCAGTATTTT.